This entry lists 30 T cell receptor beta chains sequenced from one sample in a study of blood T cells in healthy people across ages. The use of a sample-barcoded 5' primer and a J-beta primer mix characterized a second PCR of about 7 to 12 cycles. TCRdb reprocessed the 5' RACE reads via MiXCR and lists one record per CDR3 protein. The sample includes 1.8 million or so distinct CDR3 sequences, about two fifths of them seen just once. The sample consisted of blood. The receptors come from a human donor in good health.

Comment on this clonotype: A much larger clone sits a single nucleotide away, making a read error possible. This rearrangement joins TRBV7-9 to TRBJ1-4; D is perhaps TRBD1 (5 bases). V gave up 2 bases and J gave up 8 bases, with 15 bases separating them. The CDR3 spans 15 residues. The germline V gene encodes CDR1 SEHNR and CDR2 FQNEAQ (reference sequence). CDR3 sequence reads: CASSLRVQAEEKLFF. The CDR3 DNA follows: TGTGCCAGCAGCTTAAGGGTACAGGCGGAAGAAAAACTGTTTTTT.

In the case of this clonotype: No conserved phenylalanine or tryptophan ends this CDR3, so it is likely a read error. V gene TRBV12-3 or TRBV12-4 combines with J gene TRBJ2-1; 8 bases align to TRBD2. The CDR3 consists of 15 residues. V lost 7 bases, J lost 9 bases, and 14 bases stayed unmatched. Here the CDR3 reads CASKDGWWAGGEQFC. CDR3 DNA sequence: TGTGCCAGCAAAGATGGTTGGTGGGCGGGGGGTGAGCAGTTCTGC.

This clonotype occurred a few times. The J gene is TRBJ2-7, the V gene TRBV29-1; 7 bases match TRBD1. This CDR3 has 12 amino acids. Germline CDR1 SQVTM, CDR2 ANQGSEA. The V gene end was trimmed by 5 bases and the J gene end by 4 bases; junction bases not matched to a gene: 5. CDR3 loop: CSVSGTDYEQYF. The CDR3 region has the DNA TGCAGCGTTTCCGGGACAGATTACGAGCAGTACTTC.

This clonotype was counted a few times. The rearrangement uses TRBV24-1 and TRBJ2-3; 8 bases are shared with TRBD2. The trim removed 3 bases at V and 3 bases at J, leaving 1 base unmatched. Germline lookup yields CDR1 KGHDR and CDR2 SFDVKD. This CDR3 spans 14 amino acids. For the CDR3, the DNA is TGTGCCACCAGTGATGCTAGCGGGACAGATACGCAGTATTTT. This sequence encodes CATSDASGTDTQYF.

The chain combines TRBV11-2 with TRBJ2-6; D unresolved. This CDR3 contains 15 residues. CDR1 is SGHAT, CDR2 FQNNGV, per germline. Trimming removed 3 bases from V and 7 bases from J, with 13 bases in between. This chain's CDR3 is CASSLKGIGANVLTF. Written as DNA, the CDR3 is TGTGCCAGCAGCTTGAAGGGTATCGGAGCCAACGTCCTGACTTTC.

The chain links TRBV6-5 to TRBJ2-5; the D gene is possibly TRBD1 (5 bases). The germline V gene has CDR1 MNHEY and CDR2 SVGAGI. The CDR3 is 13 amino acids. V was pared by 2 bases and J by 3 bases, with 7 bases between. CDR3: CASSYQGKETQYF. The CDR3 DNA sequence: TGTGCCAGCAGTTACCAGGGAAAAGAGACCCAGTACTTC.

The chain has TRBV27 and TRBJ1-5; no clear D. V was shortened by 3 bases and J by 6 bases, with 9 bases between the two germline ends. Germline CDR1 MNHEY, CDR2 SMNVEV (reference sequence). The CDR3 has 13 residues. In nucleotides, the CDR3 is TGTGCCAGCAGTTTCTCTGCCGGTCAGCCCCAGCATTTT. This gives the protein CASSFSAGQPQHF.

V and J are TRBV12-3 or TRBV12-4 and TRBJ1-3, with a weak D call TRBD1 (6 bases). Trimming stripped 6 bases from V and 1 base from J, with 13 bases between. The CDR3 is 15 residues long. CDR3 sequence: CASRLLQGSGNTIYF. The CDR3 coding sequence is TGTGCCAGCAGATTACTACAGGGATCTGGAAACACCATATATTTT.

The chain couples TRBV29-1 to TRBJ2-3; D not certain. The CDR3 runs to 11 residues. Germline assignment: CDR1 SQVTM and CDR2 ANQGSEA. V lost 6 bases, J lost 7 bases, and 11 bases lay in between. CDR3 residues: CSVPTSYTQYF. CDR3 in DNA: TGCAGCGTACCAACGTCTTATACGCAGTATTTT.

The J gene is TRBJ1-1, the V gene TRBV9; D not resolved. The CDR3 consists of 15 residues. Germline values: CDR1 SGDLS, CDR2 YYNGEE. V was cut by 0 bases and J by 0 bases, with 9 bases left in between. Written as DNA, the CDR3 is TGTGCCAGCAGCGTAGAATGGGCCATGAACACTGAAGCTTTCTTT. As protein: CASSVEWAMNTEAFF.

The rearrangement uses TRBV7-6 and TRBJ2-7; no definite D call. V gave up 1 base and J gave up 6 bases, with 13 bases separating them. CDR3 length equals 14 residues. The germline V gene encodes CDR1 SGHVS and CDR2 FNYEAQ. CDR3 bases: TGTGCCAGCAGCTTAGGAGAGGTCTCGGGCGAGCAGTACTTC. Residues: CASSLGEVSGEQYF.

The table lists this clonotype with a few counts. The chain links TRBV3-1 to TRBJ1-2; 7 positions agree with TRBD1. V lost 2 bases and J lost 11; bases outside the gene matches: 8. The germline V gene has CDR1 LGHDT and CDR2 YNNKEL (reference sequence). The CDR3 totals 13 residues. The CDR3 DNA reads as TGTGCCAGCAGCCAATACCGGGACAGCAAATACACCTTC. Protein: CASSQYRDSKYTF.

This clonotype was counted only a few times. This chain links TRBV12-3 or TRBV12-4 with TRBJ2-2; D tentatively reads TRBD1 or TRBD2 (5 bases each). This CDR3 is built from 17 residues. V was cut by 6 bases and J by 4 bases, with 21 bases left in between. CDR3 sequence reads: CASRMAGTRSTTGELFF. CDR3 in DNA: TGTGCCAGCAGGATGGCCGGGACCCGGTCCACCACCGGGGAGCTGTTTTTT.

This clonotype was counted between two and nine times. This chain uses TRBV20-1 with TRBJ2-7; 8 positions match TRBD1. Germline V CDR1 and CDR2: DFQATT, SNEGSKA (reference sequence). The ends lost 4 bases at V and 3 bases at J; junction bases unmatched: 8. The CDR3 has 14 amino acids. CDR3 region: CSATEDRVGYEQYF. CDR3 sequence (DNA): TGCAGTGCTACGGAGGACAGGGTTGGCTACGAGCAGTACTTC.

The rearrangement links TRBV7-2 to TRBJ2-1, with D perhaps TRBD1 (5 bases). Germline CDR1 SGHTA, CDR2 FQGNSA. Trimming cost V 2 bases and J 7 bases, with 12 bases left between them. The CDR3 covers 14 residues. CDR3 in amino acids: CASSLMSGWNEQFF. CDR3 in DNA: TGTGCCAGCAGCTTAATGTCAGGGTGGAATGAGCAGTTCTTC.

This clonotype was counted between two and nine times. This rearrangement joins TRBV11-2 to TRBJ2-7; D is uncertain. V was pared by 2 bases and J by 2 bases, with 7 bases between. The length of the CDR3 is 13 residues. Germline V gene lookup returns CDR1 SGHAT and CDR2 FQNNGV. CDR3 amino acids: CASSLTEPYEQYF. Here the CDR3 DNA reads TGTGCCAGCAGCTTAACGGAACCCTACGAGCAGTACTTC.

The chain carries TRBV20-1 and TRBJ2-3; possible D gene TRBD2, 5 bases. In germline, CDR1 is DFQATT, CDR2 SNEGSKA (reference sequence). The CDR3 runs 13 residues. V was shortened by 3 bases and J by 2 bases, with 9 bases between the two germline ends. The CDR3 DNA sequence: TGCAGTGCTAGGGAGGTCCTCACAGATACGCAGTATTTT. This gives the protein CSAREVLTDTQYF.

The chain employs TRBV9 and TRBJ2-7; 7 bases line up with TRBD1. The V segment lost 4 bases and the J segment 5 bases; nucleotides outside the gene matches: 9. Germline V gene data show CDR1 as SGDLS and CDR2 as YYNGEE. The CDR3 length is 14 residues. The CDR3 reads CASSKRQGWDEQYF. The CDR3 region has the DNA TGTGCCAGCAGCAAAAGACAGGGTTGGGACGAGCAGTACTTC.

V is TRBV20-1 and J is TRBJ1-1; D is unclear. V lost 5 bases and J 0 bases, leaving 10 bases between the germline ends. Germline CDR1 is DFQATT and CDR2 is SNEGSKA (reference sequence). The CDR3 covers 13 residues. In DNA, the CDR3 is TGCAGTGCTCTCGGGTCGATGAACACTGAAGCTTTCTTT. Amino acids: CSALGSMNTEAFF.

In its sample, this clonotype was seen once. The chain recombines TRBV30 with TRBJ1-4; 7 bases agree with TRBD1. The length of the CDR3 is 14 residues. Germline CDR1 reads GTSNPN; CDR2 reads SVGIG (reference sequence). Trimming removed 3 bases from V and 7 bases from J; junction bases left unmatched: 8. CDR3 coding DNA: TGTGCCTGGAGCCTGACAGGGTGGGGTGAAAAACTGTTTTTT. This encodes CAWSLTGWGEKLFF.

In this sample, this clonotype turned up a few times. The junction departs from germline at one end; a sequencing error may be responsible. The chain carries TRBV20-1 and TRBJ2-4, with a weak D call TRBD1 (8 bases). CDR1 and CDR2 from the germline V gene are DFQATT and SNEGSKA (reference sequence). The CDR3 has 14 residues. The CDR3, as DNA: TGCAGTGCCAGAGCAGGGGGCGCGGGAGACATTCAGTACTTC. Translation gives CSARAGGAGDIQYF.

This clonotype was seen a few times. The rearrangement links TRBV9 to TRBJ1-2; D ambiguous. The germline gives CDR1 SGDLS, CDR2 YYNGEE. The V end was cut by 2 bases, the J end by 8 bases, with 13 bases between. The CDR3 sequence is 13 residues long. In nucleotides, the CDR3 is TGTGCCAGCAGCGTTGCGGGGTATGAGGGCTACACCTTC. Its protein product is CASSVAGYEGYTF.

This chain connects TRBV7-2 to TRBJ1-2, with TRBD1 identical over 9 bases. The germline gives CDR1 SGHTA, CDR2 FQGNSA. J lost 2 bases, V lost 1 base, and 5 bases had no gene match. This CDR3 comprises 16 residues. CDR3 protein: CASSLGGTGKNYGYTF. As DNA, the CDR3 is TGTGCCAGCAGCTTAGGGGGGACAGGGAAGAACTATGGCTACACCTTC.

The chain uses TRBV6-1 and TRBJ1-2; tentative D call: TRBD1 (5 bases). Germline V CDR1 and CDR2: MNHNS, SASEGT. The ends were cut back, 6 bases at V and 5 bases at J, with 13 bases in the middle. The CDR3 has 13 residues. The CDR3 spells CASSARELYGYTF. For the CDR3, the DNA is TGTGCCAGCAGCGCCAGGGAGTTATATGGCTACACCTTC.

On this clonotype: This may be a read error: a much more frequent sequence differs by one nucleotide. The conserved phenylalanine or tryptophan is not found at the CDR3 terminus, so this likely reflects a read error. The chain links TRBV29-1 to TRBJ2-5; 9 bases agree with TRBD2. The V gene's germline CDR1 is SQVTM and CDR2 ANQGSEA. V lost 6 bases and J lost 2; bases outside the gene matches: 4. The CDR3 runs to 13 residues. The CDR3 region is CSVSTSGQETQYY. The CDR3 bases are TGCAGCGTCTCGACTAGCGGACAAGAGACCCAGTACTAC.

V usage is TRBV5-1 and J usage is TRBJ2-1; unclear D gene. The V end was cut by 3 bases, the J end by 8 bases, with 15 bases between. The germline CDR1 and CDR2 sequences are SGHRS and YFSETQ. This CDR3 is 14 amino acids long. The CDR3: CASSWEVALDEQFF. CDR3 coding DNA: TGCGCCAGCAGCTGGGAAGTGGCCCTCGATGAGCAGTTCTTC.

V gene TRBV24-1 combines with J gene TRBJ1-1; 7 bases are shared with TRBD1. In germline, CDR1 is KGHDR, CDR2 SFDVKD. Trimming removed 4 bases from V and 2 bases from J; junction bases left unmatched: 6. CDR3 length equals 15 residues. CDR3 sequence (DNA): TGTGCCACCAGTGACCCACGACAGGGAAACACTGAAGCTTTCTTT. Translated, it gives CATSDPRQGNTEAFF.

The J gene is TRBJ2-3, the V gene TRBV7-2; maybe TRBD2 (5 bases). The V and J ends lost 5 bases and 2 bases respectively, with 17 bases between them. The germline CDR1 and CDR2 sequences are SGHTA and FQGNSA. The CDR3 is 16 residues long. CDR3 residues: CASSPRAGGYTDTQYF. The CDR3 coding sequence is TGTGCCAGCAGCCCACGGGCCGGAGGATACACAGATACGCAGTATTTT.

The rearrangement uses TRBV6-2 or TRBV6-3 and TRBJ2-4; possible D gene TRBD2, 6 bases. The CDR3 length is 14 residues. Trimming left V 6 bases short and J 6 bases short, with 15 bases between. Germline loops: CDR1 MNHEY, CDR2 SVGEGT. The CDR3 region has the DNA TGTGCCAGCAGGTCGGGACGGGACTTAAACATTCAGTACTTC. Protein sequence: CASRSGRDLNIQYF.

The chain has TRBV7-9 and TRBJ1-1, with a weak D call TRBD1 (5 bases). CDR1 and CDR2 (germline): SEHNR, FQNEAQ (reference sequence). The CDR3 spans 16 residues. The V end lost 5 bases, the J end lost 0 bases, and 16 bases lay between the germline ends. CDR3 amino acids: CASSHGATAMNTEAFF. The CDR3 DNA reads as TGTGCCAGCAGCCACGGGGCGACAGCTATGAACACTGAAGCTTTCTTT.